The 16 T cell receptor beta chains given below trace back to one sample, sequenced in a study of T-cell memory formation after mild COVID-19. From the 5' RACE reads, TCRdb called clonotypes with MiXCR, one entry per CDR3 protein. The sample lists approximately 350,000 distinct CDR3 sequences; 25% to 30% were seen once. What was sequenced was PBMCs or a T cell subset sorted from them (not recorded which). These receptors were collected from an adult woman who had mild COVID-19 (a few samples of this study predate the infection). Cell type and time point are not known.

DNA of the CDR3: TGTGCCAGCAGTCCAGTGGGACTAGCGGGAAGAGTTATAAACACCGGGGAGCTGTTTTTT. Residues: CASSPVGLAGRVINTGELFF. The genes are TRBV6-5 and TRBJ2-2; 13 nucleotides line up with TRBD2. The ends lost 5 bases at V and 2 bases at J; junction bases unmatched: 14. The CDR3 extends over 20 amino acids. The germline V gene encodes CDR1 MNHEY and CDR2 SVGAGI.

The V gene is TRBV14, the J gene TRBJ2-7; no clear D gene. CDR1 SGHDN and CDR2 FVKESK come from the germline V gene. CDR3 length: 12 amino acids. Between the trimmed V and J ends, which lost 3 bases and 4 bases, there was a span of 7 bases. CDR3 protein: CASSQEPYEQYF. Here the CDR3 DNA reads TGTGCCAGCAGCCAGGAACCTTACGAGCAGTACTTC.

The chain combines TRBV12-3 or TRBV12-4 with TRBJ2-3; 12 nucleotides line up with TRBD2. The CDR3 totals 16 residues. With V trimmed by 6 bases and J by 5 bases, 9 bases remained unmatched. Here the CDR3 reads CASSSWTSGEGDTQYF. As DNA, the CDR3 is TGTGCCAGCAGCTCTTGGACTAGCGGGGAGGGAGATACGCAGTATTTT.

The DNA of the CDR3 is TGTGCCAGCAGTTACCTGGACATGAACACTGAAGCTTTCTTT. As protein: CASSYLDMNTEAFF. The chain links TRBV6-5 to TRBJ1-1; TRBD1 is a possible D gene (5 bases). V was cut by 2 bases and J by 0 bases, with 7 bases left in between. Germline V gives CDR1 MNHEY, CDR2 SVGAGI. The CDR3 is 14 residues long.

This clonotype came up a few times. The chain employs TRBV4-3 and TRBJ2-6; TRBD1 or TRBD2 may be the D gene (5 bases each). The germline V gene encodes CDR1 LGHNA and CDR2 YSLEER. The CDR3 length is 17 residues. V gave up 3 bases and J gave up 0 bases, with 12 bases separating them. CDR3 region: CASSHGDGNSGANVLTF. The CDR3 DNA reads TGCGCCAGCAGCCACGGGGACGGAAACTCTGGGGCCAACGTCCTGACTTTC.

V is TRBV4-3 and J is TRBJ2-1, with TRBD2 matching over 8 bases. The CDR3 length is 18 residues. Trimming took 0 bases from V and 3 from J; bases not matched to a gene: 10. Per germline, CDR1 LGHNA and CDR2 YSLEER. The CDR3 spells CASSQDGIAGMVYNEQFF. CDR3 nucleotides: TGCGCCAGCAGCCAAGATGGGATAGCGGGAATGGTCTACAATGAGCAGTTCTTC.

This chain uses TRBV29-1 with TRBJ1-2; D unclear. Trimming took 3 bases from V and 2 from J, leaving 10 bases between them. The CDR3 runs 13 residues. Germline V gene data show CDR1 as SQVTM and CDR2 as ANQGSEA. Here the CDR3 DNA reads TGCAGCGTTGACTCTACAGACAACTATGGCTACACCTTC. Encoded protein: CSVDSTDNYGYTF. The variable domain in full, completed from reference TRBV29-1 and TRBJ1-2, reads SAVISQKPSRDICQRGTSLTIQCQVDSQVTMMFWYRQQPGQSLTLIATANQGSEATYESGFVIDKFPISRPNLTFSTLTVSNMSPEDSSIYLCSVDSTDNYGYTFGSGTRLTVV.

V usage is TRBV5-1 and J usage is TRBJ2-5, with 7 positions matching TRBD1. Germline V lookup: CDR1 SGHRS, CDR2 YFSETQ. The CDR3 is made up of 15 amino acids. The J segment lost 3 bases and the V segment lost 0 bases, leaving 5 bases of the junction unmatched. Here the CDR3 reads CASSLAEGAEETQYF. The DNA for the CDR3 is TGCGCCAGCAGCTTGGCCGAGGGGGCGGAAGAGACCCAGTACTTC.

The rearrangement links TRBV29-1 to TRBJ2-2; D call uncertain. V gave up 0 bases and J gave up 2 bases, with 7 bases separating them. This CDR3 is built from 14 residues. Germline V gives CDR1 SQVTM, CDR2 ANQGSEA. The CDR3 sequence: CSVEDRTNTGELFF. The CDR3 DNA reads as TGCAGCGTTGAAGATCGCACTAACACCGGGGAGCTGTTTTTT.

This clonotype was seen a handful of times. The V and J genes are TRBV6-6 and TRBJ2-2; 7 bases align to TRBD2. This CDR3 is 15 amino acids long. Germline lookup yields CDR1 MNHNY and CDR2 SVGAGI (reference sequence). Here the CDR3 DNA reads TGTGCTACGATAGCGGGCGCCCTGGGCACCGGGGAGCTGTTTTTT. This encodes CATIAGALGTGELFF.

The rearrangement uses TRBV7-9 and TRBJ2-1, with 11 bases that match TRBD2. CDR3 length: 16 residues. The ends lost 5 bases at V and 2 bases at J; junction bases unmatched: 5. The germline CDR1 and CDR2 sequences are SEHNR and FQNEAQ (reference sequence). DNA of the CDR3: TGTGCCAGCAGCACGACTAGCGGGATCACCTACAATGAGCAGTTCTTC. Encoded protein: CASSTTSGITYNEQFF.

The chain joins TRBV7-6 to TRBJ1-1; TRBD1 is a possible D gene (6 bases). The length of the CDR3 is 16 residues. V was pared by 5 bases and J by 0 bases, with 16 bases between. Germline lookup yields CDR1 SGHVS and CDR2 FNYEAQ. The CDR3 sequence is CASSPQGYGMNTEAFF. CDR3 coding DNA: TGTGCCAGCAGCCCACAGGGTTACGGGATGAACACTGAAGCTTTCTTT.

This clonotype was seen only a few times. This sequence joins TRBV2 and TRBJ2-3; TRBD2 matches at 13 bases. The germline CDR1 and CDR2 sequences are SNHLY and FYNNEI. CDR3 length equals 17 residues. V shed 3 bases and J 6 bases; nucleotides not matched to a gene: 9. The CDR3 coding sequence is TGTGCCAGCAGTGATACTAGCGGGGGGGCGAAGAGGGATACGCAGTATTTT. Its translation is CASSDTSGGAKRDTQYF.

This clonotype has more than one count but fewer than ten. The chain employs TRBV24-1 and TRBJ2-4; 8 bases are shared with TRBD2. Trimming cost V 7 bases and J 8 bases; bases outside gene matches: 6. The CDR3 has 13 residues. The germline V gene encodes CDR1 KGHDR and CDR2 SFDVKD. The CDR3 coding sequence is TGTGCCACCAGGAGCGGGAGAAATGACATTCAGTACTTC. This gives the protein CATRSGRNDIQYF.

The chain employs TRBV6-5 and TRBJ2-7, with D maybe TRBD2 (7 bases). V lost 5 bases to trimming and J lost 5 bases, with 16 bases between them. Germline CDR1 reads MNHEY; CDR2 reads SVGAGI. The CDR3 length is 14 residues. In nucleotides, the CDR3 is TGTGCCAGCAGTCCCCGGGGGGCTCTCCACGAGCAGTACTTC. Its protein product is CASSPRGALHEQYF.

This clonotype was counted a few times. This sequence joins TRBV18 and TRBJ2-7, with D perhaps TRBD1 or TRBD2 (5 bases each). The germline CDR1 and CDR2 sequences are KGHSH and LQKENI. V was trimmed by 0 bases and J by 4 bases, leaving 22 bases between them. The CDR3 has 18 amino acids. The chain's CDR3 is CASSPPVSLAGTEYEQYF. The CDR3 DNA reads TGTGCCAGCTCACCACCGGTTAGTCTGGCAGGGACCGAGTACGAGCAGTACTTC.